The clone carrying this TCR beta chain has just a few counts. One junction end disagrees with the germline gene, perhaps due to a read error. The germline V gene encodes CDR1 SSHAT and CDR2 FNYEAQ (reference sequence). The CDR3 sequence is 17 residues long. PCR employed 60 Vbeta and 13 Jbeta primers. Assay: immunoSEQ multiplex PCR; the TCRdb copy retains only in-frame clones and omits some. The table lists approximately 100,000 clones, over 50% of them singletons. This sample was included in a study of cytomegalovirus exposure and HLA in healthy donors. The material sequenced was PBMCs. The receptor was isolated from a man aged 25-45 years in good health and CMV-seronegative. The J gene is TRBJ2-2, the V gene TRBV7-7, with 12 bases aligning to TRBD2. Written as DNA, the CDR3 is TGTGCTAGCAGCTTAACTAGCGGGGGGCCGGACACCGGGGAGCTGTTTTTT. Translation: CASSLTSGGPDTGELFF.